The 31 T cell receptor beta chains below come from one sample, sequenced in a study of T-cell memory formation after mild COVID-19. MiXCR, applied by TCRdb to the 5' RACE reads, yields one record per CDR3 protein. The repertoire has around 340,000 distinct CDR3 sequences, around 21% of them found once; the top ten carry roughly an eighth. The specimen sequenced was PBMCs or a T cell subset sorted from them (not recorded which). Receptors were obtained from an adult woman who had mild COVID-19 (a few samples of this study predate the infection). Cell type and time point are not known.

This clonotype occurred once. The chain's CDR3 is CASSPSETYEQYF. The DNA for the CDR3 is TGTGCCAGCTCACCCTCCGAAACCTACGAGCAGTACTTC. This chain connects TRBV18 to TRBJ2-7; D is uncertain. The germline V gene has CDR1 KGHSH and CDR2 LQKENI. The length of the CDR3 is 13 residues. Trimming removed 3 bases at V and 2 bases at J, with 8 bases between.

This clonotype occurred many times. This chain connects TRBV4-2 to TRBJ1-4; possible D gene TRBD1, 5 bases. This CDR3 has 15 residues. Germline V gene sequence: CDR1 LGHNA, CDR2 YNFKEQ. Trimming stripped 0 bases from V and 7 bases from J, with 12 bases between. CDR3 nucleotides: TGTGCCAGCAGCCAAGATAGGCAGGGCGGTGAAAAACTGTTTTTT. This translates into CASSQDRQGGEKLFF.

The V and J genes are TRBV3-1 and TRBJ2-3; the D gene could be TRBD1 or TRBD2 (5 bases each). This CDR3 has 17 residues. Germline assignment: CDR1 LGHDT and CDR2 YNNKEL (reference sequence). Trimming stripped 0 bases from V and 4 bases from J, with 17 bases between. In DNA form, the CDR3 reads TGTGCCAGCAGCCAAGATAGACGGGGCCCCTCCGCAGATACGCAGTATTTT. This sequence encodes CASSQDRRGPSADTQYF.

This clonotype has more than one count but fewer than ten. The chain carries TRBV12-3 or TRBV12-4 and TRBJ1-1; D may be TRBD1 (6 bases). The ends were cut back, 3 bases at V and 1 base at J, with 9 bases in the middle. The CDR3 loop spans 14 amino acids. The CDR3 DNA sequence: TGTGCCAGCAGTTTCCGGACAGCGAACACTGAAGCTTTCTTT. Translated, it gives CASSFRTANTEAFF.

The sample holds one count of this clonotype. The chain carries TRBV2 and TRBJ2-5; D is perhaps TRBD2 (6 bases). The CDR3 has 13 amino acids. Germline CDR1 and CDR2: SNHLY and FYNNEI. The V and J ends lost 4 bases and 5 bases respectively, with 11 bases between them. The DNA for the CDR3 is TGTGCCAGCAGTGTTTGGGCGGGGGAGACCCAGTACTTC. Its translation: CASSVWAGETQYF.

CDR3 in DNA: TGCAGTGCTAGCCGGGGGGGCATATACAATGAGCAGTTCTTC. This codes for CSASRGGIYNEQFF. This chain uses TRBV20-1 with TRBJ2-1, with TRBD2 matching over 8 bases. This CDR3 contains 14 residues. Germline CDR1 and CDR2: DFQATT and SNEGSKA (reference sequence). The junction had 5 bases not matched to a gene; V was cut back by 3 bases and J by 4 bases.

The chain combines TRBV20-1 with TRBJ1-5, with D possibly TRBD1 on 6 matching bases. Germline CDR1 is DFQATT and CDR2 is SNEGSKA (reference sequence). The CDR3 runs to 15 residues. V dropped 0 bases and J dropped 8 bases, with 17 bases sitting between them. The CDR3 DNA is TGCAGTGCTAGAGATCTGGGTACAGGGCTAAAGCCCCAGCATTTT. Translation: CSARDLGTGLKPQHF.

This clonotype turned up a few times. The gene calls are TRBV21-1 and TRBJ1-5; TRBD1 is taken as the D call from the table, unchecked against the DNA. TRBV21-1 is labeled a pseudogene. The CDR3 has 12 residues. The CDR3, as DNA: TGTGCCAGCAGCAAAAGGGACAGGCTACAGCATTTT. It translates to CASSKRDRLQHF.

The chain links TRBV12-3 or TRBV12-4 to TRBJ1-1; D is uncertain. The V and J ends lost 4 bases and 2 bases respectively, with 23 bases between them. This CDR3 contains 18 residues. The CDR3 DNA reads as TGTGCCAGCAGTTCTGCCCTAGGCAACTCGGGAAGAAACACTGAAGCTTTCTTT. Residues: CASSSALGNSGRNTEAFF.

The CDR3 spells CASSLGDGTLHQPQHF. The CDR3 DNA follows: TGTGCCAGCAGCTTAGGGGATGGGACGCTCCATCAGCCCCAGCATTTT. The chain uses TRBV7-9 and TRBJ1-5; D is perhaps TRBD1 (5 bases). This CDR3 region has 16 residues. In germline, CDR1 is SEHNR, CDR2 FQNEAQ (reference sequence). V was clipped by 1 base and J by 5 bases, with 15 bases between them.

The V gene is TRBV5-5, the J gene TRBJ2-4, with D unresolved. V gave up 0 bases and J gave up 0 bases, with 7 bases separating them. CDR1 is SGHKS and CDR2 is YYEKEE in the germline V gene (reference sequence). The CDR3 covers 15 residues. CDR3 nucleotide sequence: TGTGCCAGCAGCTTGGCAGGCCTAGCCAAAAACATTCAGTACTTC. Translation gives CASSLAGLAKNIQYF. Full variable domain (remainder filled in from reference TRBV5-5 and TRBJ2-4): DAGVTQSPTHLIKTRGQQVTLRCSPISGHKSVSWYQQVLGQGPQFIFQYYEKEERGRGNFPDRFSARQFPNYSSELNVNALLLGDSALYLCASSLAGLAKNIQYFGAGTRLSVL.

This clonotype showed up just a few times. The V call is TRBV4-3, the J call TRBJ2-2; D remains ambiguous. The length of the CDR3 is 14 residues. Germline CDR1 is LGHNA and CDR2 is YSLEER. The germline V and J ends were trimmed by 0 bases and 6 bases, with 8 bases remaining between them. This chain's CDR3 is CASSQDSGPGELFF. The CDR3 bases are TGCGCCAGCAGCCAAGATTCTGGACCCGGGGAGCTGTTTTTT.

The chain employs TRBV9 and TRBJ2-7; tentative D call: TRBD2 (6 bases). This CDR3 contains 15 residues. V was shortened by 4 bases and J by 0 bases, with 14 bases between the two germline ends. Germline V lookup: CDR1 SGDLS, CDR2 YYNGEE. The CDR3 sequence is CASSPGTSSSYEQYF. In DNA form, the CDR3 reads TGTGCCAGCAGCCCCGGGACTTCCAGCTCCTACGAGCAGTACTTC.

The V and J genes are TRBV4-2 and TRBJ2-1; 9 bases fit TRBD2. With V trimmed by 1 base and J by 4 bases, 2 bases remained unmatched. Germline lookup yields CDR1 LGHNA and CDR2 YNFKEQ. CDR3 length: 15 residues. CDR3 coding DNA: TGTGCCAGCAGCCAAGGGACTAGCGAGTACAATGAGCAGTTCTTC. Translation gives CASSQGTSEYNEQFF.

This chain joins TRBV5-1 and TRBJ1-1; 9 nucleotides line up with TRBD1. The CDR3 is 15 amino acids. The V segment lost 1 base and the J segment 5 bases; nucleotides outside the gene matches: 6. CDR1 SGHRS and CDR2 YFSETQ come from the germline V gene. The CDR3 region is CASSLFRQGETEAFF. In DNA, the CDR3 is TGCGCCAGCAGCTTGTTTAGACAGGGGGAGACTGAAGCTTTCTTT.

The chain couples TRBV27 to TRBJ2-7; 7 nucleotides agree with TRBD1. The germline V gene has CDR1 MNHEY and CDR2 SMNVEV (reference sequence). J gave up 0 bases and V 7 bases, and 12 bases lay outside the gene matches. CDR3 size: 16 residues. The CDR3 DNA sequence: TGTGCCAGCACCGAAGGGGGCTCACGGGGCTCCTACGAGCAGTACTTC. Amino acids: CASTEGGSRGSYEQYF.

The chain joins TRBV24-1 to TRBJ2-3; 12 bases line up with TRBD2. V shed 5 bases, J shed 0 bases, and the junction held 5 bases outside the gene matches. Germline CDR1 reads KGHDR; CDR2 reads SFDVKD. This CDR3 region has 17 residues. CDR3 in amino acids: CATSGTSGVVSTDTQYF. CDR3 sequence (DNA): TGTGCCACCAGTGGGACTAGCGGGGTTGTAAGCACAGATACGCAGTATTTT.

The V call is TRBV23-1, the J call TRBJ1-5; D unresolved. TRBV23-1 is flagged as an ORF with uncertain function. With 0 bases removed from V and 6 bases from J, the gap between germline ends came to 12 bases. The length of the CDR3 is 15 residues. CDR3 in amino acids: CASSQSWGGSQPQHF. The DNA for the CDR3 is TGCGCCAGCAGTCAATCGTGGGGAGGTTCTCAGCCCCAGCATTTT.

The chain carries TRBV12-3 or TRBV12-4 and TRBJ1-2; D call uncertain. Trimming left V 3 bases short and J 3 bases short, with 14 bases between. The CDR3 is 15 amino acids. The CDR3 protein is CASSFGRRTHYGYTF. Here the CDR3 DNA reads TGTGCCAGCAGTTTCGGCCGACGGACGCACTATGGCTACACCTTC.

The chain is built from TRBV12-3 or TRBV12-4 and TRBJ1-1; 7 bases agree with TRBD1. With 3 bases clipped from V and 1 base from J, the junction kept 5 bases outside the gene matches. This CDR3 has 15 amino acids. As DNA, the CDR3 is TGTGCCAGCAGTTTGCGACAGGGTGAGAACACTGAAGCTTTCTTT. Residues: CASSLRQGENTEAFF.

There are a few counts of this clonotype. Here the CDR3 reads CASSYTGTAYYEQYF. The CDR3 DNA follows: TGTGCCAGCAGTTACACCGGGACAGCATACTACGAGCAGTACTTC. V usage is TRBV6-5 and J usage is TRBJ2-7; 7 bases match TRBD1. This CDR3 is 15 amino acids long. Germline CDR1 is MNHEY and CDR2 is SVGAGI. Trimming cost V 2 bases and J 3 bases; bases outside gene matches: 7.

The rearrangement uses TRBV19 and TRBJ2-1, with TRBD2 identical over 8 bases. The junction had 11 bases not matched to a gene; V was cut back by 1 base and J by 6 bases. Germline values: CDR1 LNHDA, CDR2 SQIVND (reference sequence). The CDR3 contains 17 residues. Here the CDR3 DNA reads TGTGCCAGTAGTATAGCGGGGTGGACTAGCACTTCCAATGAGCAGTTCTTC. It codes for CASSIAGWTSTSNEQFF.

This clonotype turned up a few times. The genes are TRBV7-9 and TRBJ2-3; weak D call: TRBD2 (6 bases). This CDR3 is 13 amino acids long. Germline-derived CDR1 and CDR2 are SEHNR and FQNEAQ (reference sequence). Trimming left V 4 bases short and J 4 bases short, with 9 bases between. The CDR3 region has the DNA TGTGCCAGCAGCTCAAGACTAGCAGATACGCAGTATTTT. Translation: CASSSRLADTQYF.

This chain uses TRBV6-1 with TRBJ1-1; TRBD1 is a possible D gene (5 bases). V was trimmed by 3 bases and J by 1 base, leaving 12 bases between them. The CDR3 is 15 amino acids. Per the germline V gene, CDR1 is MNHNS and CDR2 is SASEGT. Here the CDR3 reads CASSDRRDRNTEAFF. CDR3 nucleotides: TGTGCCAGCAGTGACCGCAGGGATCGGAACACTGAAGCTTTCTTT.

CDR3 nucleotides: TGTGCCAGCAGCCACCGACAGGGGAGACTAGCCCGAGTGGGGAATGAGCAGTTCTTC. Its protein product is CASSHRQGRLARVGNEQFF. The chain combines TRBV3-1 with TRBJ2-1; perhaps TRBD1 as D (8 bases). V lost 3 bases and J lost 7, with 28 bases in between. The CDR3 is made up of 19 amino acids. Germline V gene lookup returns CDR1 LGHDT and CDR2 YNNKEL (reference sequence).

The chain combines TRBV5-1 with TRBJ2-1, with 7 bases aligning to TRBD2. CDR3 length: 14 residues. In germline, CDR1 is SGHRS, CDR2 YFSETQ. The junction had 5 bases not matched to a gene; V was cut back by 0 bases and J by 8 bases. The CDR3 sequence is CASSLGTSFDEQFF. CDR3 nucleotide sequence: TGCGCCAGCAGCTTGGGGACTAGTTTCGATGAGCAGTTCTTC.

The gene calls are TRBV20-1 and TRBJ2-7; 8 nucleotides line up with TRBD1. J was trimmed by 0 bases and V by 6 bases; bases with no gene match: 10. CDR3 length: 15 amino acids. Germline values: CDR1 DFQATT, CDR2 SNEGSKA (reference sequence). CDR3 sequence: CSAQGAPGSSYEQYF. In DNA form, the CDR3 reads TGCAGTGCCCAGGGGGCGCCGGGAAGCTCCTACGAGCAGTACTTC.

The chain combines TRBV6-5 with TRBJ2-3, with D unresolved. The CDR3 length is 12 residues. Germline lookup yields CDR1 MNHEY and CDR2 SVGAGI. Trimming removed 8 bases from V and 6 bases from J, with 12 bases in between. CDR3: CASWTGSDTQYF. CDR3 nucleotides: TGTGCCAGCTGGACCGGGTCCGATACGCAGTATTTT.

This clonotype was seen a handful of times. The CDR3 coding sequence is TGTGCCAGCAGCCAGGGTCAGATGGGAGCTTTCTTT. Its translation: CASSQGQMGAFF. This sequence joins TRBV3-1 and TRBJ1-1, with no clear D. CDR3 length: 12 residues. The V end was cut by 3 bases, the J end by 10 bases, with 12 bases between. Germline CDR1 reads LGHDT; CDR2 reads YNNKEL (reference sequence).

There are a few counts of this clonotype. The chain is built from TRBV20-1 and TRBJ2-3; D uncertain. Trimming cost V 1 base and J 0 bases, with 8 bases left between them. This CDR3 is built from 14 residues. Germline loops: CDR1 DFQATT, CDR2 SNEGSKA (reference sequence). CDR3 in amino acids: CSARVGKSTDTQYF. In DNA form, the CDR3 reads TGCAGTGCTAGAGTTGGCAAAAGCACAGATACGCAGTATTTT.

This clonotype came up a few times. Here the CDR3 reads CASSPAGGGGRGEQFF. The CDR3 DNA follows: TGTGCCAGCAGCCCGGCGGGAGGAGGCGGGAGGGGTGAGCAGTTCTTC. This chain connects TRBV7-2 to TRBJ2-1; TRBD2 agrees at 9 bases. Germline V CDR1 and CDR2: SGHTA, FQGNSA. The CDR3 consists of 16 residues. V was clipped by 5 bases and J by 9 bases; unmatched bases: 14.